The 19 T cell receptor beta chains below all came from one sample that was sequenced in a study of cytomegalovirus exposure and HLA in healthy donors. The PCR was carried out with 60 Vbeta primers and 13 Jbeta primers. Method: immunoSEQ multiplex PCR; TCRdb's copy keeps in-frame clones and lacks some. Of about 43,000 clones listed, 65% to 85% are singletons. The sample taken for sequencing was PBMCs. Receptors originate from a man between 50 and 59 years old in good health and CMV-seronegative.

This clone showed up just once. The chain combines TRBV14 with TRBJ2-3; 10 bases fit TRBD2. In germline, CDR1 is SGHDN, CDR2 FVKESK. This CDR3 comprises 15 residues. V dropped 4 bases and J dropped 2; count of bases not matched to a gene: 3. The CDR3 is CASSLLAGYTDTQYF. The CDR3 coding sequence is TGTGCCAGCAGCCTACTAGCGGGGTACACAGATACGCAGTATTTT.

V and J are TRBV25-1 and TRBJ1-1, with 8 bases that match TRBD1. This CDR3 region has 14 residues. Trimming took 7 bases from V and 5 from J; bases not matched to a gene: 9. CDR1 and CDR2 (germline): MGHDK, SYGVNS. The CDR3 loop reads CASTRTGLSTEAFF. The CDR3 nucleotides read TGTGCCAGCACCCGGACAGGGTTGAGTACTGAAGCTTTCTTT.

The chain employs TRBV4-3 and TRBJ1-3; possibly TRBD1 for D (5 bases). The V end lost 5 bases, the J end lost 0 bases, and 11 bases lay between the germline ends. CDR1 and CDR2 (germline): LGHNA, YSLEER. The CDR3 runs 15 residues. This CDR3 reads CASSFGHYSGNTIYF. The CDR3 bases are TGCGCCAGCAGCTTTGGACACTACTCTGGAAACACCATATATTTT.

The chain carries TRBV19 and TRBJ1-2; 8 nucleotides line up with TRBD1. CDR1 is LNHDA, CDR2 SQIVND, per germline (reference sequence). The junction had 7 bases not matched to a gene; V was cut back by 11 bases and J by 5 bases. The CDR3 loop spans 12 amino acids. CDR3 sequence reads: CAGQDRAYGYTF. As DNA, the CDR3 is TGTGCCGGCCAGGACAGGGCTTATGGCTACACCTTC.

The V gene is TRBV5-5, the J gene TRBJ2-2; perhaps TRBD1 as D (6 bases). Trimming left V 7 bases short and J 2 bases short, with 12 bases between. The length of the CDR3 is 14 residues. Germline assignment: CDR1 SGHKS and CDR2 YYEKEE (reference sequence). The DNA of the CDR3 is TGTGCCAGCGGGAAACAGGGCAACACCGGGGAGCTGTTTTTT. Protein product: CASGKQGNTGELFF.

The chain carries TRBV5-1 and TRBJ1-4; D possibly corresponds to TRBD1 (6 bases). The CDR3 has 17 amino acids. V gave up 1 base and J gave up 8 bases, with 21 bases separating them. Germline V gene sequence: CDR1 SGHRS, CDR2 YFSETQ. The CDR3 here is CASSLSQGINSWEKLFF. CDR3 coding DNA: TGCGCCAGCAGCTTGTCACAGGGTATTAATTCTTGGGAAAAACTGTTTTTT.

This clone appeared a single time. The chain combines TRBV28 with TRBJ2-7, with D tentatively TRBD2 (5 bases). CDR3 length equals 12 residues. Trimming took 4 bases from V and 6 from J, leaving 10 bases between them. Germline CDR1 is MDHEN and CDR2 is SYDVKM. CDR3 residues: CASSSGDREQYF. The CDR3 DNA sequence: TGTGCCAGCAGTTCCGGGGATCGCGAGCAGTACTTC. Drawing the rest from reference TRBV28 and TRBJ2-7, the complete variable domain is DVKVTQSSRYLVKRTGEKVFLECVQDMDHENMFWYRQDPGLGLRLIYFSYDVKMKEKGDIPEGYSVSREKKERFSLILESASTNQTSMYLCASSSGDREQYFGPGTRLTVT.

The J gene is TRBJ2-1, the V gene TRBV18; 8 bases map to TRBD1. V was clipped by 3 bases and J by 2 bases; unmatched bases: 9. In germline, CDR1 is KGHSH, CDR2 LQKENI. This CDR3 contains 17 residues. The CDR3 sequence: CASSPSQGDWTYNEQFF. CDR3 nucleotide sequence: TGTGCCAGCTCACCCTCACAGGGGGACTGGACCTACAATGAGCAGTTCTTC. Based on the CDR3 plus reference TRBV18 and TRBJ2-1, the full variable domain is NAGVMQNPRHLVRRRGQEARLRCSPMKGHSHVYWYRQLPEEGLKFMVYLQKENIIDESGMPKERFSAEFPKEGPSILRIQQVVRGDSAAYFCASSPSQGDWTYNEQFFGPGTRLTVL.

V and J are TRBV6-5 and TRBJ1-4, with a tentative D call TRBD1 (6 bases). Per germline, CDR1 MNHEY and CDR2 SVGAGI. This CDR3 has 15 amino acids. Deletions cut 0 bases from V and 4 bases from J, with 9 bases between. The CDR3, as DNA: TGTGCCAGCAGTTACTCGGCAGGGGTTAATGAAAAACTGTTTTTT. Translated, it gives CASSYSAGVNEKLFF.

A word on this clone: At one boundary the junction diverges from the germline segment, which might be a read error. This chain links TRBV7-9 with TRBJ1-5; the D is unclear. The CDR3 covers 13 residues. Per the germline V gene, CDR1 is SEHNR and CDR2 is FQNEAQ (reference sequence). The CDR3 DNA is TGTTCCAGCAGCCCTTCGGGTCGGCAGCCCCAGCATTTT. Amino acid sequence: CSSSPSGRQPQHF.

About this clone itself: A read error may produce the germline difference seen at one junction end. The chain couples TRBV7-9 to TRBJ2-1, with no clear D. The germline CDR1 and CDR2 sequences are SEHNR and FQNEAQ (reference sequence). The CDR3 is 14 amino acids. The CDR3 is CSSSLVEAADEQFF. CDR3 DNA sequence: TGTTCCAGCAGCTTAGTCGAGGCGGCGGATGAGCAGTTCTTC.

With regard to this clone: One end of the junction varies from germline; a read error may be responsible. The CDR3: CSSSLSVYNEQFF. Here the CDR3 DNA reads TGTTCCAGCAGCTTATCGGTTTACAATGAGCAGTTCTTC. The chain employs TRBV7-9 and TRBJ2-1; D call uncertain. The germline CDR1 and CDR2 sequences are SEHNR and FQNEAQ (reference sequence). There are 13 residues in the CDR3.

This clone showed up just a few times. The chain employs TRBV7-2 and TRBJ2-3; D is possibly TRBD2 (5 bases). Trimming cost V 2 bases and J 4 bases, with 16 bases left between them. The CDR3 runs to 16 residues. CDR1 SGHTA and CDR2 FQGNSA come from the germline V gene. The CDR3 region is CASSLIDVRVADTQYF. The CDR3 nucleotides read TGTGCCAGCAGCTTAATTGACGTGAGGGTGGCAGATACGCAGTATTTT. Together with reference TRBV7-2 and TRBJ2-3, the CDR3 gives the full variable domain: GAGVSQSPSNKVTEKGKDVELRCDPISGHTALYWYRQSLGQGLEFLIYFQGNSAPDKSGLPSDRFSAERTGGSVSTLTIQRTQQEDSAVYLCASSLIDVRVADTQYFGPGTRLTVL.

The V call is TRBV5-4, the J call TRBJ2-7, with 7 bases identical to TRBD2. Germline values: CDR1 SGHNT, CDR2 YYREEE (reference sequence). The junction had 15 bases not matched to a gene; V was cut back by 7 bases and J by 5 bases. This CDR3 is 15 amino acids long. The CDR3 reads CASGTLAVGSHEQYF. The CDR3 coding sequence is TGTGCCAGCGGCACCCTAGCGGTAGGATCCCACGAGCAGTACTTC.

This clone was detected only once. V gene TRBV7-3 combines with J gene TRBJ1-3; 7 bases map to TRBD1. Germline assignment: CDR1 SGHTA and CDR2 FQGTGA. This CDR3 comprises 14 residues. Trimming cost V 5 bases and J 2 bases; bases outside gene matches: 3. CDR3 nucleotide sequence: TGTGCCAGCAGCCCAGGGGGTGCTGGAAACACCATATATTTT. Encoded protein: CASSPGGAGNTIYF.

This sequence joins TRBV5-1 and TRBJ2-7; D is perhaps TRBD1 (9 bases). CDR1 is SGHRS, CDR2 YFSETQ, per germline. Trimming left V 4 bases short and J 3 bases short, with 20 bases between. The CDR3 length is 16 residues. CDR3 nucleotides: TGCGCCAGCAGCCCGGGAGGGGGACAGGGTAGCTACGAGCAGTACTTC. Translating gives CASSPGGGQGSYEQYF.

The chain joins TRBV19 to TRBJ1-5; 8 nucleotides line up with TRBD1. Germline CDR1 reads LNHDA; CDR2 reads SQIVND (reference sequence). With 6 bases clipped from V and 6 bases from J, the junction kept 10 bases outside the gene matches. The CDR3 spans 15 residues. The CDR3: CASSDTGGSSQPQHF. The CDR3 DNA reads TGTGCCAGTAGCGACACAGGGGGAAGTAGTCAGCCCCAGCATTTT.

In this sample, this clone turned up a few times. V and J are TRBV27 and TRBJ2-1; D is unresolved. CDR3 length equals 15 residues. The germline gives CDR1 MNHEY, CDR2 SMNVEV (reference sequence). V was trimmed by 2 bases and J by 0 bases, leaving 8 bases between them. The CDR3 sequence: CASSLTTLSYNEQFF. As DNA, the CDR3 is TGTGCCAGCAGTTTAACTACTCTCTCCTACAATGAGCAGTTCTTC.

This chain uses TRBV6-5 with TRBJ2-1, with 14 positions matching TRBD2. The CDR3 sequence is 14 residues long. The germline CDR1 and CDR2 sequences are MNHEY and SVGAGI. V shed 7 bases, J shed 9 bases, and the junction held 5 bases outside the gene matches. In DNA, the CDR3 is TGTGCCAGCATTAACGGACTAGCGGGAGGTGAGCAGTTCTTC. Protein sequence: CASINGLAGGEQFF.